This entry lists 16 T cell receptor beta chains sequenced from one sample in a study of blood T cell repertoires in COVID-19. The repertoire was sequenced with immunoSEQ multiplex PCR; TCRdb's copy has only in-frame clones and lacks some. The table has roughly 180,000 clones, about 83% seen once; the top ten hold approximately 4%. The sample was PBMCs or T cells enriched from blood (not recorded which). The receptors here all came from a woman between 45 and 60 years old in a cohort exposed to, infected with or recovered from COVID-19 (not recorded which).

Only one count was recorded for this clone. V is TRBV6-5 and J is TRBJ2-3, with D perhaps matching TRBD2 (5 bases). Germline V gives CDR1 MNHEY, CDR2 SVGAGI. The V and J ends lost 7 bases and 4 bases respectively, with 18 bases between them. The CDR3 runs to 15 residues. The CDR3 protein is CASTIRRVTSDTQYF. DNA for the CDR3: TGTGCCAGCACTATAAGGCGGGTGACCTCAGATACGCAGTATTTT.

The V and J genes are TRBV20-1 and TRBJ2-7, with TRBD1 matching 7 bases. The CDR3 spans 14 residues. V shed 3 bases, J shed 2 bases, and the junction held 7 bases outside the gene matches. The V gene's germline CDR1 is DFQATT and CDR2 SNEGSKA (reference sequence). CDR3 sequence (DNA): TGCAGTGCTAGTTCGACAGGGCCTCCCTACGAGCAGTACTTC. It codes for CSASSTGPPYEQYF.

The chain recombines TRBV18 with TRBJ1-2; D perhaps matches TRBD1 (5 bases). Germline CDR1 reads KGHSH; CDR2 reads LQKENI. The CDR3 is 19 amino acids. The V and J ends lost 3 bases and 4 bases respectively, with 27 bases between them. In DNA, the CDR3 is TGTGCCAGCTCACCCAGGCGGGTTGCGGGGGTCCCAACCTCCTATGGCTACACCTTC. Its protein is CASSPRRVAGVPTSYGYTF.

The table lists this clone with a count of one. V usage is TRBV7-8 and J usage is TRBJ1-1; 7 positions agree with TRBD1. V dropped 5 bases and J dropped 2; count of bases not matched to a gene: 5. Germline V lookup: CDR1 SGHVS, CDR2 FQNEAQ. The CDR3 has 14 amino acids. The CDR3 DNA reads as TGTGCCAGCAGCCGTAGACAGGGAAACACTGAAGCTTTCTTT. Its translation is CASSRRQGNTEAFF.

The chain recombines TRBV7-9 with TRBJ1-2, with D perhaps matching TRBD1 (5 bases). V was cut by 5 bases and J by 5 bases, with 12 bases left in between. The germline V gene encodes CDR1 SEHNR and CDR2 FQNEAQ (reference sequence). This CDR3 is 13 amino acids long. The CDR3 DNA follows: TGTGCCAGCAGCGGAGGGGCTCATTATGGCTACACCTTC. Protein sequence: CASSGGAHYGYTF.

The CDR3 region has the DNA TGCGCCAGCAGTCCCAACCAACAGGTTAACTATGGCTACACCTTC. As protein: CASSPNQQVNYGYTF. The rearrangement links TRBV5-1 to TRBJ1-2, with D possibly being TRBD1 (5 bases). There are 15 residues in the CDR3. Per the germline V gene, CDR1 is SGHRS and CDR2 is YFSETQ. V was shortened by 5 bases and J by 1 base, with 15 bases between the two germline ends.

This clone was seen only once. The rearrangement joins TRBV6-2 or TRBV6-3 to TRBJ1-1, with D unclear. Germline V gives CDR1 MNHEY, CDR2 SVGEGT. Trimming removed 0 bases at V and 5 bases at J, with 7 bases between. CDR3 length: 13 amino acids. The CDR3 reads CASSYSTNTEAFF. DNA of the CDR3: TGTGCCAGCAGTTACTCGACAAATACTGAAGCTTTCTTT.

The V call is TRBV2, the J call TRBJ2-1; D is ambiguous. This CDR3 spans 12 amino acids. CDR1 and CDR2 from the germline V gene are SNHLY and FYNNEI. Written as DNA, the CDR3 is TGTGCGAGGCGGCCATGGGACAATGAGCAGTTCTTC. Encoded protein: CARRPWDNEQFF.

The chain is built from TRBV5-1 and TRBJ2-1, with 11 nucleotides matching TRBD2. This CDR3 comprises 15 residues. Germline V gene data show CDR1 as SGHRS and CDR2 as YFSETQ. V shed 3 bases and J 6 bases; nucleotides not matched to a gene: 5. CDR3 nucleotides: TGCGCCAGCAGCTCACTAGCGGGGGTAGCCAATGAGCAGTTCTTC. Residues: CASSSLAGVANEQFF.

V and J are TRBV6-2 or TRBV6-3 and TRBJ2-3, with TRBD2 as a possible D gene (5 bases). Per germline, CDR1 MNHEY and CDR2 SVGEGT. The germline V and J ends were trimmed by 4 bases and 5 bases, with 7 bases remaining between them. CDR3 length: 12 amino acids. The CDR3 protein is CASSSAVDTQYF. DNA of the CDR3: TGTGCCAGCAGTTCAGCGGTAGATACGCAGTATTTT.

The chain couples TRBV24-1 to TRBJ1-5, with D possibly TRBD1 on 5 matching bases. V was clipped by 3 bases and J by 4 bases, with 15 bases between them. Germline V gene lookup returns CDR1 KGHDR and CDR2 SFDVKD. The CDR3 contains 16 residues. The CDR3 nucleotides are TGTGCCACCAGTGATCCTGGCCCGGGGGGAAATCAGCCCCAGCATTTT. Protein product: CATSDPGPGGNQPQHF.

The rearrangement uses TRBV28 and TRBJ2-5; TRBD2 aligns across 7 bases. The CDR3 extends over 15 amino acids. V dropped 8 bases and J dropped 4; count of bases not matched to a gene: 13. Germline lookup yields CDR1 MDHEN and CDR2 SYDVKM. The CDR3 protein is CASSLAEGPPETQYF. The CDR3, as DNA: TGTGCCAGCTCTCTAGCGGAGGGCCCCCCAGAGACCCAGTACTTC.

The chain uses TRBV7-8 and TRBJ1-1, with 8 bases lining up with TRBD1. This CDR3 is built from 13 residues. The ends lost 5 bases at V and 9 bases at J; junction bases unmatched: 8. Per germline, CDR1 SGHVS and CDR2 FQNEAQ. The CDR3 coding sequence is TGTGCCAGCAGCCAGAACAGGGGGGGTAAAGCTTTCTTT. Its protein is CASSQNRGGKAFF.

The chain combines TRBV12-3 or TRBV12-4 with TRBJ1-2; D not certain. V was pared by 2 bases and J by 6 bases, with 7 bases between. The CDR3 is 12 residues long. The DNA for the CDR3 is TGTGCCAGCAGTTTACGACAACATGGCTACACCTTC. It codes for CASSLRQHGYTF.

The chain combines TRBV5-1 with TRBJ1-3; 11 bases line up with TRBD1. V lost 3 bases, J lost 8 bases, and 4 bases stayed unmatched. The CDR3 has 14 amino acids. Germline loops: CDR1 SGHRS, CDR2 YFSETQ. This CDR3 reads CASSWTGGSDTIYF. The CDR3 nucleotides read TGCGCCAGCAGCTGGACAGGGGGCTCGGACACCATATATTTT.

This clone was found once. The J gene is TRBJ2-7, the V gene TRBV2; 7 bases are shared with TRBD1. The CDR3 covers 15 residues. The V gene end was trimmed by 2 bases and the J gene end by 0 bases; junction bases not matched to a gene: 4. Germline V gene sequence: CDR1 SNHLY, CDR2 FYNNEI. CDR3 loop: CASSERGTASYEQYF. The DNA of the CDR3 is TGTGCCAGCAGTGAAAGAGGGACAGCCTCCTACGAGCAGTACTTC.